This T cell receptor (beta chain) was observed in a study of T cell repertoires in cytomegalovirus infection. Study results and limitations: It was HLA-C-restricted CMV-specific TCR beta clonotypes that dominated the response ex vivo.

This clonotype occurred a few times. Its antigen is undetermined. Germline V gene data show CDR1 as LNHDA and CDR2 as SQIVND (reference sequence). The CDR3 loop spans 13 amino acids. Trimming removed 7 bases from V and 4 bases from J; junction bases left unmatched: 3. One entry per CDR3 protein results from TCRdb running MiXCR on the reads. Of roughly 500,000 distinct CDR3 sequences listed, 33% were seen once; the top ten hold roughly a sixth. This sequence was found in a human donor in good health (CMV status not recorded). Some clones in this sample may be carry-over from other donors' samples. The V gene is TRBV19, the J gene TRBJ1-2; 10 bases align to TRBD1. The sample consisted of cultured PBMCs, taken from culture after CMV antigen stimulation. CDR3 nucleotides: TGTGCCAGTATGACAGGGGGCGGCTATGGCTACACCTTC. Protein: CASMTGGGYGYTF. The full variable domain, completed using reference TRBV19 and TRBJ1-2, is DGGITQSPKYLFRKEGQNVTLSCEQNLNHDAMYWYRQDPGQGLRLIYYSQIVNDFQKGDIAEGYSVSREKKESFPLTVTSAQKNPTAFYLCASMTGGGYGYTFGSGTRLTVV.